These T cell receptor beta chains were read from a single sample in a study of blood T cell repertoires in COVID-19. Measured with immunoSEQ multiplex PCR; TCRdb has only the in-frame clones, and not every one. The table has more than 65,000 clones, 70% to 80% seen once; the top ten hold 35%. Material: peripheral blood. These receptors came from an older woman with acute or convalescent COVID-19. Both conserved end residues are part of each CDR3. A D gene is named only where the DNA matches it firmly. Where a row states a size, it is once, few, many or the class of an expanded clone; other rows omit it.

>TRBJ1-1|TRBV4-2|NA|NA
CASSPGDQGYLYAAFF
TGTGCCAGCAGCCCAGGCGATCAGGGGTACCTCTACGCGGCTTTCTTT
>TRBJ1-4|TRBV4-1|TRBD1|once
CASSAQGAQGKLFF
TGCGCCAGCAGCGCACAGGGGGCGCAGGGAAAACTGTTTTTT
>TRBJ2-1|TRBV11-2|NA|NA
CASSPKGHNEQFF
TGTGCCAGCAGCCCGAAGGGGCACAATGAGCAGTTCTTC
>TRBJ1-2|TRBV5-6|NA|few
CASSLAAQGNEHGYTF
TGTGCCAGCAGCTTGGCGGCTCAGGGTAACGAACATGGCTACACCTTC
>TRBJ1-1|TRBV28|NA|NA
CASKKAVNTEAFF
TGTGCCAGCAAGAAGGCGGTGAACACTGAAGCTTTCTTT
>TRBJ2-1|TRBV29-1|NA|NA
CSVTPGAEQFF
TGCAGCGTTACCCCAGGGGCTGAGCAGTTCTTC
>TRBJ2-7|TRBV3-1/TRBV3-2|TRBD2|NA
CASSQGTSGSEQYF
TGTGCCAGCAGCCAGGGGACTAGCGGAAGCGAGCAGTACTTC
>TRBJ1-2|TRBV11-2|NA|few
CASSLGGRNYGYTF
TGTGCCAGCAGCTTAGGAGGCAGAAACTATGGCTACACCTTC
>TRBJ1-2|TRBV6-1|NA|NA
CASSEAGGYGYTF
TGTGCCAGCAGTGAAGCCGGTGGTTATGGCTACACCTTC
>TRBJ2-1|TRBV7-2|TRBD2|NA
CASSSHGLAATTYNEQFF
TGTGCCAGCAGCTCACACGGACTAGCGGCGACTACCTACAATGAGCAGTTCTTC
>TRBJ2-7|TRBV6-5|TRBD2|NA
CASSFGGKGMEYF
TGTGCCAGCAGCTTCGGGGGGAAGGGGATGGAGTACTTC
>TRBJ2-3|TRBV7-9|TRBD2|NA
CASSRVSGSADTQYF
TGTGCCAGCAGTCGTGTTAGCGGGAGCGCAGATACGCAGTATTTT
>TRBJ2-1|TRBV18|NA|NA
CASSPLAESSYNEQFF
TGTGCCAGCTCACCACTAGCTGAGAGCTCCTACAATGAGCAGTTCTTC
>TRBJ1-3|TRBV6-5|NA|NA
CATGQSISGNTIYF
TGTGCCACCGGACAGTCGATCTCTGGAAACACCATATATTTT
>TRBJ2-3|TRBV28|NA|NA
CASSSTHRTQYF
TGTGCCAGCAGTTCTACGCATCGCACGCAGTATTTT
>TRBJ2-7|TRBV5-1|TRBD1|NA
CASSQPTGNEQYF
TGCGCCAGCAGCCAACCGACAGGGAACGAGCAGTACTTC
>TRBJ2-3|TRBV9|NA|once
CASSPGIWDTQYF
TGTGCCAGCAGCCCGGGGATATGGGATACGCAGTATTTT
>TRBJ1-5|TRBV28|NA|NA
CASSSYQPQHF
TGTGCCAGTAGTTCTTATCAGCCCCAGCATTTT
>TRBJ2-1|TRBV4-1|TRBD1|few
CASNSPGQGSEQFF
TGCGCCAGCAACTCACCGGGACAGGGGAGTGAGCAGTTCTTC
>TRBJ1-4|TRBV9|NA|NA
CASSVGGSSFGNEKLFF
TGTGCCAGCAGCGTAGGAGGGTCGTCATTTGGAAATGAAAAACTGTTTTTT